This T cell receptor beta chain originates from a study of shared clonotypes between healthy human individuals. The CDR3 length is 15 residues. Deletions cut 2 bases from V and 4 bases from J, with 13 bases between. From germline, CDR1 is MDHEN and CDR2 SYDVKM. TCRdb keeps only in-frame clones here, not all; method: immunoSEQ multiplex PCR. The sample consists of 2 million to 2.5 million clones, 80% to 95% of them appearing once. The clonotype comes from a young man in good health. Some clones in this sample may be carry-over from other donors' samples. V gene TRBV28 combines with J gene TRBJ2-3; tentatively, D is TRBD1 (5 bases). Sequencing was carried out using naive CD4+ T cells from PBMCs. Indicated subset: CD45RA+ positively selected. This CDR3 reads CASSLAGIAADTQYF. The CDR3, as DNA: TGTGCCAGCAGTTTAGCAGGGATTGCGGCAGATACGCAGTATTTT.